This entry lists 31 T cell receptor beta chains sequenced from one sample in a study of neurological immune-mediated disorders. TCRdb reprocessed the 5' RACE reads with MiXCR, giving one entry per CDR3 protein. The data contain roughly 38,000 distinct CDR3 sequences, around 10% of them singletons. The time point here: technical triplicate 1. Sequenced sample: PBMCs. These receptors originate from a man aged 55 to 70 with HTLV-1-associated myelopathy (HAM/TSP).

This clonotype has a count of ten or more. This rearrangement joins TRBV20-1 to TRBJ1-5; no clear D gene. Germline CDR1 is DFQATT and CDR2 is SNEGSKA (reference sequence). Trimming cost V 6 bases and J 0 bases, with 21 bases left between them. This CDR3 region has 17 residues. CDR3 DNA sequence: TGCAGTGCCGTTCCGATACTAGGCAGGAATAGCAATCAGCCCCAGCATTTT. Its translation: CSAVPILGRNSNQPQHF.

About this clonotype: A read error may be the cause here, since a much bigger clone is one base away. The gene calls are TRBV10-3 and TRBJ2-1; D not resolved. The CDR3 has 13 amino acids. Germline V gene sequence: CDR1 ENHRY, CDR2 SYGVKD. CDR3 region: CATSESQYNEQFF. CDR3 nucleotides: TGTGCCACCAGTGAATCCCAATACAATGAGCAGTTCTTC.

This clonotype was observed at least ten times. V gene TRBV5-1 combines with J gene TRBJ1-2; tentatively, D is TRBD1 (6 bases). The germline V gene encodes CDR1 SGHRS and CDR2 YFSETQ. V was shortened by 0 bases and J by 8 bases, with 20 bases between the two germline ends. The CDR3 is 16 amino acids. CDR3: CASSLAGGAASGGYTF. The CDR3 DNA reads TGCGCCAGCAGCTTGGCCGGGGGGGCTGCCTCGGGGGGCTACACCTTC. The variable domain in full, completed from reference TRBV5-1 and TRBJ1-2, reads KAGVTQTPRYLIKTRGQQVTLSCSPISGHRSVSWYQQTPGQGLQFLFEYFSETQRNKGNFPGRFSGRQFSNSRSEMNVSTLELGDSALYLCASSLAGGAASGGYTFGSGTRLTVV.

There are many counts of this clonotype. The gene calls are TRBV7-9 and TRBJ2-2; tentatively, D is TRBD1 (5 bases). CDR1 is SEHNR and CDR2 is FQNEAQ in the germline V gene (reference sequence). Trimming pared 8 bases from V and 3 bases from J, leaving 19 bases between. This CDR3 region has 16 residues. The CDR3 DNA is TGTGCCAGCCGCCCAGTATTCAGGGTGGACACCGGGGAGCTGTTTTTT. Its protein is CASRPVFRVDTGELFF. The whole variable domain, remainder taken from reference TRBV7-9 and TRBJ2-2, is DTGVSQNPRHKITKRGQNVTFRCDPISEHNRLYWYRQTLGQGPEFLTYFQNEAQLEKSRLLSDRFSAERPKGSFSTLEIQRTEQGDSAMYLCASRPVFRVDTGELFFGEGSRLTVL.

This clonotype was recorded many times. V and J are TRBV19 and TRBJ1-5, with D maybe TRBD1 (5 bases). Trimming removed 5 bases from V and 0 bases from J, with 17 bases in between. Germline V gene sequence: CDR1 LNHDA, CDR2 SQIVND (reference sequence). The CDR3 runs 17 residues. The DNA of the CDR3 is TGTGCCAGTAGTGACCAGGACACGTCGGTTAGCAATCAGCCCCAGCATTTT. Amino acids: CASSDQDTSVSNQPQHF.

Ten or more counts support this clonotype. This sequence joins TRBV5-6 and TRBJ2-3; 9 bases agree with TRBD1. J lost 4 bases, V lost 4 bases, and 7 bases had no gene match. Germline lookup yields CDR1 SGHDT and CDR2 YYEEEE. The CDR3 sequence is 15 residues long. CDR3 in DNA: TGTGCCAGCAGCGTGGGACAGGGTGGGGCAGATACGCAGTATTTT. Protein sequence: CASSVGQGGADTQYF.

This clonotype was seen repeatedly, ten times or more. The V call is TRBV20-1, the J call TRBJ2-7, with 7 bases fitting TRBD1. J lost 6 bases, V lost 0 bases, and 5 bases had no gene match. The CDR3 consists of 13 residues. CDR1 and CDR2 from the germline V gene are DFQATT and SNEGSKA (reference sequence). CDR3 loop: CSARDNRGSEQYF. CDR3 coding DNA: TGCAGTGCTAGAGATAACAGGGGTTCCGAGCAGTACTTC.

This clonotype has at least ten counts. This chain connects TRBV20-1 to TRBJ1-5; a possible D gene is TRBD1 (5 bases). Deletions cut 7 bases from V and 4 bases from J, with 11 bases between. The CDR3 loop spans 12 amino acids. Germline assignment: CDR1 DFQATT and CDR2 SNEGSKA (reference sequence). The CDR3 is CSVVGTNQPQHF. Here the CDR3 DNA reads TGCAGTGTAGTGGGGACTAATCAGCCCCAGCATTTT.

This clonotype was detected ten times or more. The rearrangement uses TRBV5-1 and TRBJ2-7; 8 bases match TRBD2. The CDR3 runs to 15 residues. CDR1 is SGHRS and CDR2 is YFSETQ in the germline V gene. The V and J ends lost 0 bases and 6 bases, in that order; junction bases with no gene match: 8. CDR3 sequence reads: CASSLAGTRDLEQYF. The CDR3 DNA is TGCGCCAGCAGCTTGGCCGGGACTAGAGACCTCGAGCAGTACTTC.

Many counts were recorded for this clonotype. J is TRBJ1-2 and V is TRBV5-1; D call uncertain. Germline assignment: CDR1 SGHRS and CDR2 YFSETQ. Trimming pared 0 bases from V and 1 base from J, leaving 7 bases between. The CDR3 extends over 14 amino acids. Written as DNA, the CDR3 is TGCGCCAGCAGCTTGGAGGGCTATAACTATGGCTACACCTTC. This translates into CASSLEGYNYGYTF.

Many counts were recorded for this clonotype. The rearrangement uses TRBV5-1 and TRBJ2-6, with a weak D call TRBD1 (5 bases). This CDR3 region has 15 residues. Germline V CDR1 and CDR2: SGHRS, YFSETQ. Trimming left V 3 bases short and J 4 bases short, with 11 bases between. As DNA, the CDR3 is TGCGCCAGCAGCTCGGACACAACAGGGGCCAACGTCCTGACTTTC. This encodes CASSSDTTGANVLTF.

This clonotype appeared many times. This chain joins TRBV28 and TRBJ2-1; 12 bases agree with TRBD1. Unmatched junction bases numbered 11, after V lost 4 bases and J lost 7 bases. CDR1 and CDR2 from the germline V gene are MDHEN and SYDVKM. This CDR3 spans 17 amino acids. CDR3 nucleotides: TGTGCCAGCAGTTCCCCCGGGGACAGGGGGCGTCGGAATGAGCAGTTCTTC. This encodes CASSSPGDRGRRNEQFF.

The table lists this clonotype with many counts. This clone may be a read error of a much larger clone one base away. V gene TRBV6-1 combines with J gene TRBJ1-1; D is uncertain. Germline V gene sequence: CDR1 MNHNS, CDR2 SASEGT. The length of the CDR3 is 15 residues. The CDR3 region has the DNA TGTGCCAACAGTTCTACGACACCCCTGAACACTGAAGCTTTCTTT. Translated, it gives CANSSTTPLNTEAFF.

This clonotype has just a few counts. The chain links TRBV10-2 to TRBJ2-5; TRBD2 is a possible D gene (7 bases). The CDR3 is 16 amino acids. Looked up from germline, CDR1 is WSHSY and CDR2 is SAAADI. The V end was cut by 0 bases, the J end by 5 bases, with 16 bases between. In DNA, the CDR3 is TGCGCCAGCAGTGAGTCGACTCGGGCGGGGGCGGAGACCCAGTACTTC. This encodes CASSESTRAGAETQYF.

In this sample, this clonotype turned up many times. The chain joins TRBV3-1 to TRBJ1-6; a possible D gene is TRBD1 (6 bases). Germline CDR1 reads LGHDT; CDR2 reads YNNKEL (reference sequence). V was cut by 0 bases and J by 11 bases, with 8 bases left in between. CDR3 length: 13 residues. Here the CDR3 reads CASSQDDRTPLHF. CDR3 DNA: TGTGCCAGCAGCCAAGATGACAGGACACCCCTCCACTTT. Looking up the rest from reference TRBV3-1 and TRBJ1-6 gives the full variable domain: DTAVSQTPKYLVTQMGNDKSIKCEQNLGHDTMYWYKQDSKKFLKIMFSYNNKELIINETVPNRFSPKSPDKAHLNLHINSLELGDSAVYFCASSQDDRTPLHFGNGTRLTVT.

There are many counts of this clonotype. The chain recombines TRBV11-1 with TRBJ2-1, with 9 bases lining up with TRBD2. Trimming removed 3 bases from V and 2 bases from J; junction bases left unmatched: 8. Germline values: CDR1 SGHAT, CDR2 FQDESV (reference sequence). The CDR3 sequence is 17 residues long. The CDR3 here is CASSFAGLAETYNEQFF. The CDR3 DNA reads TGTGCCAGCAGCTTCGCGGGACTAGCTGAGACCTACAATGAGCAGTTCTTC.

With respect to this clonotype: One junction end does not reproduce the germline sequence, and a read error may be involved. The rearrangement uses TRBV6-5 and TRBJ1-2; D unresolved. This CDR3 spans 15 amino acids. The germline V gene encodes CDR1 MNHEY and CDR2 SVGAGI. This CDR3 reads CVSRYSERAYYGYTF. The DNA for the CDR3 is TGTGTCAGCAGATACTCGGAGAGGGCATACTATGGCTACACCTTC.

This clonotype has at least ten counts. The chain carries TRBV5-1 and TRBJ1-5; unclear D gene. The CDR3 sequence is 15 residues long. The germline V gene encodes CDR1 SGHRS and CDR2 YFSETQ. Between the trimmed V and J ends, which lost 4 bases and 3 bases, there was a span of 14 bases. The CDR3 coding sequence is TGCGCCAGCAGCCCTACTAGTGACCCCAATCAGCCCCAGCATTTT. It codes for CASSPTSDPNQPQHF. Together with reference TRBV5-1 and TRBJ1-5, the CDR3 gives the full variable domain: KAGVTQTPRYLIKTRGQQVTLSCSPISGHRSVSWYQQTPGQGLQFLFEYFSETQRNKGNFPGRFSGRQFSNSRSEMNVSTLELGDSALYLCASSPTSDPNQPQHFGDGTRLSIL.

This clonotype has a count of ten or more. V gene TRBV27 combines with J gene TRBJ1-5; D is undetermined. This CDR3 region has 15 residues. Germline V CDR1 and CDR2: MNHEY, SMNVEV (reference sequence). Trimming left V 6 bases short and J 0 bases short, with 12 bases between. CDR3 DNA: TGTGCCAGCAGCTCAACCAGACTTAGCAATCAGCCCCAGCATTTT. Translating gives CASSSTRLSNQPQHF.

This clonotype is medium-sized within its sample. Here the CDR3 DNA reads TGTGCCATCAGTGAGGCCGATAACAGGGCTCCTACCTACGAGCAGTACTTC. As protein: CAISEADNRAPTYEQYF. The V and J genes are TRBV10-3 and TRBJ2-7; D perhaps matches TRBD1 (6 bases). The CDR3 has 17 amino acids. Germline values: CDR1 ENHRY, CDR2 SYGVKD. Trimming shortened V by 2 bases and J by 2 bases, and 19 bases separated the two germline ends.

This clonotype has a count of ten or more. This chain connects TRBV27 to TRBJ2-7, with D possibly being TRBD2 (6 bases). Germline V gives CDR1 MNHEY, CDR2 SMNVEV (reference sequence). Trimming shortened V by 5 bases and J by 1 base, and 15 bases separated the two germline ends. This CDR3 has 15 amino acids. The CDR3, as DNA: TGTGCCAGCAGTCCTGGGGGACTGCAGTCCTACGAGCAGTACTTC. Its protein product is CASSPGGLQSYEQYF.

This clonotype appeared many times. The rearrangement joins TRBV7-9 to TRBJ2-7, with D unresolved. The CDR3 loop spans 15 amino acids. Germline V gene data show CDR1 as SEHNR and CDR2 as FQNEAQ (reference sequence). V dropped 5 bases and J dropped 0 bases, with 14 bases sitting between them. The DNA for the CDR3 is TGTGCCAGCAGCGGCCGCGACTCGAGCTCCTACGAGCAGTACTTC. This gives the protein CASSGRDSSSYEQYF.

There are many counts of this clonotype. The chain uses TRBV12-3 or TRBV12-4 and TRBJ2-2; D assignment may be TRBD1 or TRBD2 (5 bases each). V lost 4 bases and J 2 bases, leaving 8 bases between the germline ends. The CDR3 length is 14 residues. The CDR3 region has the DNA TGTGCCAGCAGTTGGGACGTCAACACCGGGGAGCTGTTTTTT. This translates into CASSWDVNTGELFF.

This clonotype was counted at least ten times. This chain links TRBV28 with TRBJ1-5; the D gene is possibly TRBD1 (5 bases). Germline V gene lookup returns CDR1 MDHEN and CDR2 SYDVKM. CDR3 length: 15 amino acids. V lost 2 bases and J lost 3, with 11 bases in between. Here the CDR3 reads CASSLAGVPNQPQHF. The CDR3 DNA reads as TGTGCCAGCAGTTTAGCGGGGGTCCCCAATCAGCCCCAGCATTTT.

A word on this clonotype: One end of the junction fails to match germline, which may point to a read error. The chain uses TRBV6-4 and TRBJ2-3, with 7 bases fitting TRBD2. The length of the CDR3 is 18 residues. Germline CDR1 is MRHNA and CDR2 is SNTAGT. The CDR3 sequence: CASMGTCGRDGSTDTQYF. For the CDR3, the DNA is TGTGCCAGCATGGGGACTTGCGGGAGAGATGGTTCCACAGATACACAGTATTTT.

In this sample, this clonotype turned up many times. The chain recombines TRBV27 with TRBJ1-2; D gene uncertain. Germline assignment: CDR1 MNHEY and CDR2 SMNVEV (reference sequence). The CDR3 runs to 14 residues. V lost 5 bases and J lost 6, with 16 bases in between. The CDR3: CASSTRAKGHGYTF. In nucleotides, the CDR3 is TGTGCCAGCAGTACCCGGGCGAAAGGGCATGGCTACACCTTC.

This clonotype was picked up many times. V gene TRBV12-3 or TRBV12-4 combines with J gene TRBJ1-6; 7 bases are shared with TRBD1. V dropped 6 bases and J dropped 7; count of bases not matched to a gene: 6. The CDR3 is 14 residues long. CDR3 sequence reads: CASRSLDRNSPLHF. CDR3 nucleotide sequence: TGTGCCAGCAGATCGTTGGACAGGAATTCACCCCTCCACTTT.

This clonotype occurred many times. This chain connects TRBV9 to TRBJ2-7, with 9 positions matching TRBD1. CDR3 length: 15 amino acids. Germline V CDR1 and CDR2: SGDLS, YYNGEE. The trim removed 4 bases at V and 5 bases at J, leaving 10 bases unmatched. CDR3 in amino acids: CASSLTGGTSNEQYF. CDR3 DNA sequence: TGTGCCAGCAGCCTTACAGGGGGCACTTCTAACGAGCAGTACTTC.

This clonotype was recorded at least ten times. CDR3 DNA: TGTGCCAGCAGCTTAGTTGTGACTAGCGGTCAAGAGACCCAGTACTTC. It specifies CASSLVVTSGQETQYF. The chain recombines TRBV7-8 with TRBJ2-5, with 9 bases lining up with TRBD2. The CDR3 extends over 16 amino acids. The J segment lost 2 bases and the V segment lost 1 base, leaving 5 bases of the junction unmatched. The germline gives CDR1 SGHVS, CDR2 FQNEAQ.

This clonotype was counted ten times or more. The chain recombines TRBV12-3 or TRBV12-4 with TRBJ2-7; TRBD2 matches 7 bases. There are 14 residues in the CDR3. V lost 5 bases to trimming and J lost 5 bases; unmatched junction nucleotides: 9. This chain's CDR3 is CASSITGRTDEQYF. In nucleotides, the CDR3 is TGTGCCAGCAGTATAACCGGGAGGACGGACGAGCAGTACTTC.

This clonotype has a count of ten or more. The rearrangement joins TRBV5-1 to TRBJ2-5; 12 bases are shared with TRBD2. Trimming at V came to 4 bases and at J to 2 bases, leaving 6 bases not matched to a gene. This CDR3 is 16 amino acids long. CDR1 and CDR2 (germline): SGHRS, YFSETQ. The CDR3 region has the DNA TGCGCCAGCAGCCCGCGGACTAGCGGGGCTCAAGAGACCCAGTACTTC. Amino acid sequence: CASSPRTSGAQETQYF.